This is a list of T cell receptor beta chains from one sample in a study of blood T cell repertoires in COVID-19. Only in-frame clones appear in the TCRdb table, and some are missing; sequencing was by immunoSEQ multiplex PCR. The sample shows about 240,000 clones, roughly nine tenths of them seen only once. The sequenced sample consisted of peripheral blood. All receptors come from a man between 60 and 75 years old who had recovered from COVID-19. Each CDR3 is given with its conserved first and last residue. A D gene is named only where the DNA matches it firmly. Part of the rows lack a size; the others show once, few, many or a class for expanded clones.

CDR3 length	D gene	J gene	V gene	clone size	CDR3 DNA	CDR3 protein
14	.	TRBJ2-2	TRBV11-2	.	TGTGCCAGCAGCTTAGAATTTTCGGCCGGGGAGCTGTTTTTT	CASSLEFSAGELFF
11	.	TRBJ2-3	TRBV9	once	TGTGCCAGCAGCTTCTCGAGTACGCAGTATTTT	CASSFSSTQYF
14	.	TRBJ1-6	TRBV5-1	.	TGCGCCAGCAGCTTGGGTGAGACAGCGGGGGCCCTCCACTTT	CASSLGETAGALHF
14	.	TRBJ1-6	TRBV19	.	TGTGCCAGTCTCGACGGCGGGTTGGGTTCACCCCTCCACTTT	CASLDGGLGSPLHF
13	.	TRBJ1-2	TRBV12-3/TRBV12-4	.	TGTGCCAGCAGACCTGCGCAGGTATATGGCTACACCTTC	CASRPAQVYGYTF
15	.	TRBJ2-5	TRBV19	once	TGTGCCAGTAGTGGTGTTTTAGGGGAAGTCGGGACCCAGTACTTC	CASSGVLGEVGTQYF
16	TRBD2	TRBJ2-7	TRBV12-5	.	TGTGCTAGTGGTTTGGTAACTAGCGGGAACTCCTACGAGCAGTACTTC	CASGLVTSGNSYEQYF
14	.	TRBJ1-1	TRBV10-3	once	TGTGCCACCGGACAGATCCTCATGAACACTGAAGCTTTCTTT	CATGQILMNTEAFF
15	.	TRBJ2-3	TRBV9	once	TGTGCCAGCAGCGTAGCTTTAGGGGGCACAGATACGCAGTATTTT	CASSVALGGTDTQYF
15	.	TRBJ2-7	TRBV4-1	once	TGCGCCAGCAGCCAAGATCGGACAGAGACCTACGAGCAGTACTTC	CASSQDRTETYEQYF
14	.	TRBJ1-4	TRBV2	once	TGTGCCAGTAAGCCGGGACAAATAAATGAAAAACTGTTTTTT	CASKPGQINEKLFF
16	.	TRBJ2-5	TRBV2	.	TGTGCCAGCAGTGAACCCCACAGGGTCCGGTACGAGACCCAGTACTTC	CASSEPHRVRYETQYF
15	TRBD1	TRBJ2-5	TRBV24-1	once	TGTGCCACCAGTGGCGGGACAGGGACCTCAGAGACCCAGTACTTC	CATSGGTGTSETQYF
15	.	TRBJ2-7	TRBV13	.	TGTGCCAGCAGTCGGGGGGCCCGGGGCTCCTACGAGCAGTACTTC	CASSRGARGSYEQYF
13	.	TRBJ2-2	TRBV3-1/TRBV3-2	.	TGTGCCAGCAGGCGGAAGGCGGGCGGGGAGCTGTTTTTT	CASRRKAGGELFF
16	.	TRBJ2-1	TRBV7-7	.	TGTGCCAGCAGCCCCGCCCTAGGGGGGGTCTACAATGAGCAGTTCTTC	CASSPALGGVYNEQFF